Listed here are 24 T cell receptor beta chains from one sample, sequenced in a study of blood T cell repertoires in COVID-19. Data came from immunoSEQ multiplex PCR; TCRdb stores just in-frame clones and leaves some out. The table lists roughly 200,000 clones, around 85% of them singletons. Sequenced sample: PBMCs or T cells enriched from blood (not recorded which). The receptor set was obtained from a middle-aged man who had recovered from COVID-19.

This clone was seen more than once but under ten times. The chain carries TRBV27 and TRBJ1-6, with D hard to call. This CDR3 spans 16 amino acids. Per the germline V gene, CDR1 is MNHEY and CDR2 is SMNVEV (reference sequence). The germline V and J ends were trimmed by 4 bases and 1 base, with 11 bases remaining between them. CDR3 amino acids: CASSSIVRSYNSPLHF. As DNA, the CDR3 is TGTGCCAGCAGTTCCATAGTGCGGTCCTATAATTCACCCCTCCACTTT.

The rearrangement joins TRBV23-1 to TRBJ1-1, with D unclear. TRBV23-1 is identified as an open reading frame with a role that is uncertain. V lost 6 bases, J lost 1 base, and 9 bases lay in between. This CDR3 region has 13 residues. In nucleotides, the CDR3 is TGCGCCAGCAGCGCTCGGGGGAACACTGAAGCTTTCTTT. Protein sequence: CASSARGNTEAFF.

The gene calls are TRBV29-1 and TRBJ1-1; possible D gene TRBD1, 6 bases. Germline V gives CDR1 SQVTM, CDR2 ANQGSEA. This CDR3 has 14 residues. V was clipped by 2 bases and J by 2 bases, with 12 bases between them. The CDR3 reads CSVELGGLNTEAFF. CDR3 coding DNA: TGCAGCGTTGAACTGGGGGGGCTTAACACTGAAGCTTTCTTT.

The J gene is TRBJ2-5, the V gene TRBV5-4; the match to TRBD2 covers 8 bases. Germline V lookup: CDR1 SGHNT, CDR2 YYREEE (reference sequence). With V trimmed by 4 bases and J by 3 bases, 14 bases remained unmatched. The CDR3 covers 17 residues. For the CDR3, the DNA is TGTGCCAGCAGCCTCGCGTATGCGGGAGGCCGGGAAGAGACCCAGTACTTC. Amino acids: CASSLAYAGGREETQYF.

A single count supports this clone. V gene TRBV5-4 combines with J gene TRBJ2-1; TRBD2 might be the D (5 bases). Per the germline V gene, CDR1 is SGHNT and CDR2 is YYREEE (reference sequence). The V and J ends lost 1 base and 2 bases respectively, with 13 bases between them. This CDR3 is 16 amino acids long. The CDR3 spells CASSLSAGGPYNEQFF. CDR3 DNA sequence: TGTGCCAGCAGCTTGTCGGCGGGTGGGCCCTACAATGAGCAGTTCTTC.

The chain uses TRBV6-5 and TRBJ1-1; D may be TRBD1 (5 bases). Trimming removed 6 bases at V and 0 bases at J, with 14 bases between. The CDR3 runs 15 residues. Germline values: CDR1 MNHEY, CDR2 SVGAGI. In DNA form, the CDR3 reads TGTGCCAGCAGGAATCTACAGGACCTGAACACTGAAGCTTTCTTT. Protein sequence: CASRNLQDLNTEAFF.

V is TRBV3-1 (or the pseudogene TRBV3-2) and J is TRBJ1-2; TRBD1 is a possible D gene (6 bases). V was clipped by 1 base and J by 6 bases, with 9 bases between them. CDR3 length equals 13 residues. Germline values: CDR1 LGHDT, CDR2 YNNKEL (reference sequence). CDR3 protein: CASSQGTANGYTF. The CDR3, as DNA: TGTGCCAGCAGCCAAGGGACAGCTAATGGCTACACCTTC.

The DNA for the CDR3 is TGTGCCAGCAGCTTAGCAGCAGGGGGCTATGGCTACACCTTC. Amino acid sequence: CASSLAAGGYGYTF. The rearrangement joins TRBV7-6 to TRBJ1-2; 7 bases map to TRBD1. The CDR3 totals 14 residues. In germline, CDR1 is SGHVS, CDR2 FNYEAQ. Unmatched junction bases numbered 2, after V lost 0 bases and J lost 4 bases.

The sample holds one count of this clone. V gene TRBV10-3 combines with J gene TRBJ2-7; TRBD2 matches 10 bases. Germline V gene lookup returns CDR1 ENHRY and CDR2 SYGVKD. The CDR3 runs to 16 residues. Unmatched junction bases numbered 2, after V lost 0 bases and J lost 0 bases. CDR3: CAISESRTSGSYEQYF. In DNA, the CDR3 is TGTGCCATCAGTGAGTCTCGGACTAGCGGCTCCTACGAGCAGTACTTC.

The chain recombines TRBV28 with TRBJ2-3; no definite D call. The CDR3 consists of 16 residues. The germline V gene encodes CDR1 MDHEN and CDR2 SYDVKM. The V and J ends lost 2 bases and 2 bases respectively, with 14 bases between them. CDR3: CASSLLSATPTDTQYF. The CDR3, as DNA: TGTGCCAGCAGTTTACTCAGCGCTACCCCCACAGATACGCAGTATTTT.

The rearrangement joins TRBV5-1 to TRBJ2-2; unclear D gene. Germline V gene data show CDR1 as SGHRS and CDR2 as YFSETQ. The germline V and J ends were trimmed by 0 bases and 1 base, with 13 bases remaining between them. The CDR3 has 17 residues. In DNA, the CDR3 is TGCGCCAGCAGCTTGGTCGCTCCCGGTAGGAACACCGGGGAGCTGTTTTTT. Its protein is CASSLVAPGRNTGELFF. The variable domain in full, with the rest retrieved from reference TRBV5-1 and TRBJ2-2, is KAGVTQTPRYLIKTRGQQVTLSCSPISGHRSVSWYQQTPGQGLQFLFEYFSETQRNKGNFPGRFSGRQFSNSRSEMNVSTLELGDSALYLCASSLVAPGRNTGELFFGEGSRLTVL.

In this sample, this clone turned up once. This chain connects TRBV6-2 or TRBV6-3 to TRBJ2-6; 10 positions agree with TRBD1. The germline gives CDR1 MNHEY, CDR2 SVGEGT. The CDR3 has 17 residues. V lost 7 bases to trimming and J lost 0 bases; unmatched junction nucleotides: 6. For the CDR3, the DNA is TGTGCCAGCATCCCGGGACAGGGGCGCTCTGGGGCCAACGTCCTGACTTTC. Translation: CASIPGQGRSGANVLTF.

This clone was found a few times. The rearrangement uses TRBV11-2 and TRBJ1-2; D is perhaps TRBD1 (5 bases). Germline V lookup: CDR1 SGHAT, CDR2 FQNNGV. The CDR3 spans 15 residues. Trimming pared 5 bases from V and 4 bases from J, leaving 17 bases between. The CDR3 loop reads CASSPLVGRGYGYTF. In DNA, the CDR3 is TGTGCCAGCAGCCCACTTGTTGGAAGGGGCTATGGCTACACCTTC. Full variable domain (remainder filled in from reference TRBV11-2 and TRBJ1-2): EAGVAQSPRYKIIEKRQSVAFWCNPISGHATLYWYQQILGQGPKLLIQFQNNGVVDDSQLPKDRFSAERLKGVDSTLKIQPAKLEDSAVYLCASSPLVGRGYGYTFGSGTRLTVV.

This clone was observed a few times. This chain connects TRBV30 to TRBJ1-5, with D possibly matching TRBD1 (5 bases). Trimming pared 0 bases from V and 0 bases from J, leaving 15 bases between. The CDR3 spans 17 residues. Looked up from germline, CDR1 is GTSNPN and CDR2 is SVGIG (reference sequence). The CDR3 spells CAWSVGPRQLSNQPQHF. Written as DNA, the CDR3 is TGTGCCTGGAGTGTAGGGCCGAGACAGCTTAGCAATCAGCCCCAGCATTTT. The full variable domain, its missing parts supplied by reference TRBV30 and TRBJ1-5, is SQTIHQWPATLVQPVGSPLSLECTVEGTSNPNLYWYRQAAGRGLQLLFYSVGIGQISSEVPQNLSASRPQDRQFILSSKKLLLSDSGFYLCAWSVGPRQLSNQPQHFGDGTRLSIL.

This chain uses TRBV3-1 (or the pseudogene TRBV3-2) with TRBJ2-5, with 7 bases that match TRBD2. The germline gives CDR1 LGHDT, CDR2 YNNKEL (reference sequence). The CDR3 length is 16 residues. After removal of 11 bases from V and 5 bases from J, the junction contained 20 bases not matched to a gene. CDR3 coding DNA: TGTGCCGTAGTGGGCCCAGCGGGAAGATTCTCGGAGACCCAGTACTTC. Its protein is CAVVGPAGRFSETQYF.

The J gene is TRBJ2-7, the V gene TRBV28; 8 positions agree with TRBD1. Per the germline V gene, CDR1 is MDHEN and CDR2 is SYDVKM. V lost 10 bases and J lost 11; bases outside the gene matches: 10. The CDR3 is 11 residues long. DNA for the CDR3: TGTGCCACCAATAGCCGGGACAGGAAGTACTTC. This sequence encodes CATNSRDRKYF. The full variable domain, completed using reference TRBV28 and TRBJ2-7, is DVKVTQSSRYLVKRTGEKVFLECVQDMDHENMFWYRQDPGLGLRLIYFSYDVKMKEKGDIPEGYSVSREKKERFSLILESASTNQTSMYLCATNSRDRKYFGPGTRLTVT.

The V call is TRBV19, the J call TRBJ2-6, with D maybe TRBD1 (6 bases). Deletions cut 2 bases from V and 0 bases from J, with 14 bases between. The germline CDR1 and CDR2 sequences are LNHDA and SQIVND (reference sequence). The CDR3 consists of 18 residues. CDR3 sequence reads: CASSIKGGSYSGANVLTF. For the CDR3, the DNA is TGTGCCAGTAGTATAAAAGGGGGATCCTACTCTGGGGCCAACGTCCTGACTTTC.

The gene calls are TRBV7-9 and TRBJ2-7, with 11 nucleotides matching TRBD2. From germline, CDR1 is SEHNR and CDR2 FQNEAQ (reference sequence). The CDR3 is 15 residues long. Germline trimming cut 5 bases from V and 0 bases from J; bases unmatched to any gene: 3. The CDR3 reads CASSLSGRGSYEQYF. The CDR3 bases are TGTGCCAGCAGCCTTAGCGGGAGGGGCTCCTACGAGCAGTACTTC.

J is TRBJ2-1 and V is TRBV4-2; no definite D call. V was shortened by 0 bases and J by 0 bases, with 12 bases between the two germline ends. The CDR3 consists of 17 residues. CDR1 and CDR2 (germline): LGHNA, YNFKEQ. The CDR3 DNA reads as TGTGCCAGCAGCCAAGAGGTCGCCCAACTCTCCTACAATGAGCAGTTCTTC. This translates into CASSQEVAQLSYNEQFF.

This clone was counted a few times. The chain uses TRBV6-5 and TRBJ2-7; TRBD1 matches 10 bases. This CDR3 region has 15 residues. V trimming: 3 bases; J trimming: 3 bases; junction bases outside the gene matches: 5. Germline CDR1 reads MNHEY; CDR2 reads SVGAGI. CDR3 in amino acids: CASSYRDRGGYEQYF. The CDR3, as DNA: TGTGCCAGCAGTTATCGGGACAGGGGCGGCTACGAGCAGTACTTC.

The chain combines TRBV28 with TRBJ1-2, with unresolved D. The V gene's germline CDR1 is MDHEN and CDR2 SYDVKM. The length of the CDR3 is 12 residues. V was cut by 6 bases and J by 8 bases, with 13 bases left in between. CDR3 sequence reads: CASSTDDRGYTF. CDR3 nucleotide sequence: TGTGCCAGCAGCACAGACGATCGCGGCTACACCTTC.

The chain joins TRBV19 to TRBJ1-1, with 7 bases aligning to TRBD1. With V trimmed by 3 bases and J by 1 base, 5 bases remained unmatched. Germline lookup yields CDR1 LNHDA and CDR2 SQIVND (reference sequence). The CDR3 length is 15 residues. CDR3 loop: CASSITGAPNTEAFF. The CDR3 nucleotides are TGTGCCAGTAGTATTACAGGGGCCCCGAACACTGAAGCTTTCTTT.

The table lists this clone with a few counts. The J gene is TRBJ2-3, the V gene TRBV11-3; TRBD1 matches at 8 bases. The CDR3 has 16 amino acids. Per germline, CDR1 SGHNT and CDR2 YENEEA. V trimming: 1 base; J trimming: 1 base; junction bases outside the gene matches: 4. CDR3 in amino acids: CASSLGRTGRTDTQYF. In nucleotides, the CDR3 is TGTGCCAGCAGCTTAGGTAGGACAGGGCGCACAGATACGCAGTATTTT.

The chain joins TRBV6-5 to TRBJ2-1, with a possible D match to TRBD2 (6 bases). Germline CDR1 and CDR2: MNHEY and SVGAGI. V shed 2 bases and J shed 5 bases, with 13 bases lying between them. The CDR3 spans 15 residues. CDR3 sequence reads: CASSYLAGLNNEQFF. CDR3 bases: TGTGCCAGCAGTTACCTTGCGGGGTTGAACAATGAGCAGTTCTTC.